Described below is a single TCR beta chain sequence and its context. This sample is drawn from a study of cytomegalovirus exposure and HLA in healthy donors. 13 Jbeta primers and 60 Vbeta primers were used for the PCR. TCRdb's table, derived via immunoSEQ multiplex PCR, lists solely in-frame clones and lacks some. This sample's table has approximately 61,000 clones. Sequenced: PBMCs. This clonotype was sampled from a woman between 18 and 30 years old in good health and CMV-seronegative.

The CDR3 spells CASSRTGLDTEAFF. For the CDR3, the DNA is TGTGCCAGCAGCCGGACAGGCCTGGACACTGAAGCTTTCTTT. This chain connects TRBV2 to TRBJ1-1; 7 bases line up with TRBD1. Unmatched junction bases numbered 7, after V lost 6 bases and J lost 3 bases. CDR3 length: 14 amino acids. Germline CDR1 is SNHLY and CDR2 is FYNNEI.